This T cell receptor (beta chain) was observed in a study of T cell responses to AZD1222 COVID-19 vaccine (TCRdb year 2021). General notes on the study: A total of 230 or so trial participants underwent TCR sequencing, of whom some 210 received two doses of AZD1222 and some 25 received two doses of the MenACWY control vaccine. Trial participants were enrolled into age subgroups of 18-55, 56-69 and 70-plus years, which contained around 140, 26 and 57 TCR-sequenced participants, respectively. Broad study findings and their caveats: Epitopes outside the regions mutated in the B.1.351 and B.1.1.7 variants were reportedly recognized by nearly half of the unique spike-specific TCRs. A significant rise in spike-specific TCR breadth and depth was observed after two AZD1222 doses relative to day 0 and relative to MenACWY recipients. In the small 56-69-year group, the increase in depth fell short of significance, most likely because of low power. Only five to seven AZD1222 recipients were SARS-CoV-2 seropositive at baseline, limiting conclusions about previously exposed vaccinees. No day 14 peak-response samples were available, so repertoires were characterized only after the peak T cell response. Vaccine-associated CD4 TCRs spanned the whole spike protein, with dominant responses in regions 160-218 and 743-854. Participants were mostly white British, with more females than males. The authors suggested clonal diversity may have been underestimated.

Concerning this clone itself: No cognate antigen has been identified for it. It has no much larger one-base neighbor in the sample; base qualities were not kept.

V gives up 4 bases and J gives up 8 bases, and the segment between their germline ends measures 11 bases. The CDR3 covers 12 residues, taking in both the cysteine and the phenylalanine. The sequence is cut down to CDR3 DNA, 36 bases in frame from base 1. The germline V gene (reference sequence) yields PRHDT for CDR1 and FYEKMQ for CDR2. The CDR3 regions of human TCRbeta chains were analyzed by immunosequencing. In the authors' own workflow: Repertoire TCRs were matched against a reference library of SARS-CoV-2-specific TCRs generated with the MIRA antigen-specificity platform. Breadth meant the fraction of unique TCRs that were SARS-CoV-2-associated, whereas depth meant the fraction of total T cells that were SARS-CoV-2-associated. Using the MIRA data, each spike-specific TCR was assigned both to the spike region to which the TCR was reactive and to a CD4 or CD8 class. Log10-transformed breadth and depth values were compared by one-way ANOVA with Sidak's multiple comparisons tests. The immuneACCESS repertoire file appears here via TCRdb, limited to in-frame rearrangements. These files lack a portion of the clones; in checked studies, under half of the deficit traces to unresolved V genes, and the cause of the others is not known. That table furnishes V, J and clone size, whereas the DNA furnished D and trimming. The sample table shows 40,000 or so clones, and roughly 84% are seen once. Together, the top ten hold roughly 18% of the sample.

Read against the paper, the sample's time point label means: about 28 days (+/-7) after the second vaccine dose. AZD1222 recipients whose second dose came at about 4 weeks and those whose second dose came at about 12 weeks were combined into one group, since spike-specific TCR depth and breadth did not differ between the two schedules. The vaccinee samples were drawn from two UK trials, COV001 and COV002, one of which was a single-blind randomized controlled phase 2/3 trial testing AZD1222 (ChAdOx1 nCoV-19) in healthy adults. Trial participant PBMC samples were collected at day 0 and day 28 after the second dose for TCRbeta chain sequencing.

In this chain, TRBV13 is recombined with TRBJ1-2, with an unclear D gene assignment. This clonotype was sampled from an adult who received the AZD1222 COVID-19 vaccine. The source material was peripheral blood, sampled 28 days after the second AZD1222 dose. The CDR3 is CASSYSTRGYTF. In nucleotides, the sequence is TGTGCCAGCAGCTATTCGACGCGCGGCTACACCTTC.